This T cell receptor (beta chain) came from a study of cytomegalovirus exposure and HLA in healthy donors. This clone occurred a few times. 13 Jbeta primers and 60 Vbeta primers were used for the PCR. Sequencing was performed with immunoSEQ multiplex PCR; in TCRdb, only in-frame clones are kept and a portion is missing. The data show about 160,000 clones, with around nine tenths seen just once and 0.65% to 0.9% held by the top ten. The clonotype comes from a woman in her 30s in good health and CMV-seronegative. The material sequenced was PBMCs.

The DNA for the CDR3 is TGTGCCAGCAGCCCCGGGTACACTGAAGCTTTCTTT. Protein sequence: CASSPGYTEAFF. The chain combines TRBV7-9 with TRBJ1-1; D is undetermined. The CDR3 has 12 residues. V lost 5 bases and J 3 bases, leaving 7 bases between the germline ends. Germline V gives CDR1 SEHNR, CDR2 FQNEAQ (reference sequence).